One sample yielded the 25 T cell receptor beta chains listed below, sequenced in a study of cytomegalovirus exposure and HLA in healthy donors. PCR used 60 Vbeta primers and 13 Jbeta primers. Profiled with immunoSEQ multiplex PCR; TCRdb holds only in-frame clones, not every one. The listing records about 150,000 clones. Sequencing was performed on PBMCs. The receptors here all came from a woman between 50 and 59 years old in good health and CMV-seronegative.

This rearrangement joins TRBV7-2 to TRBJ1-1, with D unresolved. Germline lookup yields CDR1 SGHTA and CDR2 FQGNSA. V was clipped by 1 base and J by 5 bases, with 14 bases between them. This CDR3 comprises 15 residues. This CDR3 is CASSLEWDGETEAFF. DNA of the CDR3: TGTGCCAGCAGCTTAGAATGGGATGGGGAGACTGAAGCTTTCTTT.

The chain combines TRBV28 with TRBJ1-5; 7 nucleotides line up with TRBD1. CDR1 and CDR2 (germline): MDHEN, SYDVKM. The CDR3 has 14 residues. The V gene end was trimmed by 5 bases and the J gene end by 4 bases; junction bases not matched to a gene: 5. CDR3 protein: CASSQGGGNQPQHF. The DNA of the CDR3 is TGTGCCAGCAGTCAGGGGGGAGGTAATCAGCCCCAGCATTTT.

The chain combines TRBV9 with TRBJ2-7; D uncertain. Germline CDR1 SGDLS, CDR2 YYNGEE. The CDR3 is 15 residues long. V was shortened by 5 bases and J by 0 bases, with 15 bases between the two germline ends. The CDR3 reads CASSPTLRSSYEQYF. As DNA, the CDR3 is TGTGCCAGCAGTCCTACACTACGGAGCTCCTACGAGCAGTACTTC.

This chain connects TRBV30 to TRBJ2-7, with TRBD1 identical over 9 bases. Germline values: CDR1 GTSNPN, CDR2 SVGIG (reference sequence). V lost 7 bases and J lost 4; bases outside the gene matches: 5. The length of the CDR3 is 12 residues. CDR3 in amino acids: CASADRGYEQYF. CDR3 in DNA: TGTGCCTCGGCAGACAGGGGGTACGAGCAGTACTTC.

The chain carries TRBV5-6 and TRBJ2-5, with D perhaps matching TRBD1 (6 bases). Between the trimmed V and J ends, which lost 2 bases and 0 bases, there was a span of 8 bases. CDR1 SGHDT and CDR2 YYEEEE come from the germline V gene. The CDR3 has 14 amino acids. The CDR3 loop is CASSLRGYQETQYF. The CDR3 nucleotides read TGTGCCAGCAGCTTAAGGGGGTACCAAGAGACCCAGTACTTC.

In DNA form, the CDR3 reads TGCGCCAGCACCTCCCGGACTAGCGGGAGGGGTTACAATGAGCAGTTCTTC. It yields the protein CASTSRTSGRGYNEQFF. The chain carries TRBV5-1 and TRBJ2-1, with 15 bases lining up with TRBD2. Per germline, CDR1 SGHRS and CDR2 YFSETQ. The CDR3 is made up of 17 amino acids. After removal of 6 bases from V and 4 bases from J, the junction contained 8 bases not matched to a gene.

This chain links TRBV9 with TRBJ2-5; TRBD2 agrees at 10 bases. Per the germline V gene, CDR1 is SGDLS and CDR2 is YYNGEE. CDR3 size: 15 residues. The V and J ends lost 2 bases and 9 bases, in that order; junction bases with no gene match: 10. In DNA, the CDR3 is TGTGCCAGCAGCGTTTCCGGACTAGCGGACGAGGCCCAGTACTTC. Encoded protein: CASSVSGLADEAQYF.

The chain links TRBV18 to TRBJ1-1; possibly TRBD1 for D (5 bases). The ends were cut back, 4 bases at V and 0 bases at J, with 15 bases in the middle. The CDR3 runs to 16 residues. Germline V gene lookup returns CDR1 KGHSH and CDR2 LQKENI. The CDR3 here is CASSQLERQLNTEAFF. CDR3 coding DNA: TGTGCCAGCTCACAGCTGGAACGACAGCTGAACACTGAAGCTTTCTTT.

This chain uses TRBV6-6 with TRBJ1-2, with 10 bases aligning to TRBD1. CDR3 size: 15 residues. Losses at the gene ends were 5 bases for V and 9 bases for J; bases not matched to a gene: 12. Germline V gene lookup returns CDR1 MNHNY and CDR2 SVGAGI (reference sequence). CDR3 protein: CASSQKDRGRDSYTF. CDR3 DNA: TGTGCCAGCAGTCAAAAAGACAGGGGGCGTGACAGCTACACCTTC.

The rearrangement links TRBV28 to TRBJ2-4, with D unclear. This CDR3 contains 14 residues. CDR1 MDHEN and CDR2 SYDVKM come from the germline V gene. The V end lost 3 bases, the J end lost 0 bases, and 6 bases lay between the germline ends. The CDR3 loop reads CASSLPGAKNIQYF. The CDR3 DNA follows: TGTGCCAGCAGTTTGCCGGGAGCCAAAAACATTCAGTACTTC.

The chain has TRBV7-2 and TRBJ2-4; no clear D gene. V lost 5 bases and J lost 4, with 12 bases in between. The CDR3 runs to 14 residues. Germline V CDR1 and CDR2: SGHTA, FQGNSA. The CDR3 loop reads CASSPPTEKNIQYF. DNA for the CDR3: TGTGCCAGCAGCCCCCCGACGGAGAAAAACATTCAGTACTTC.

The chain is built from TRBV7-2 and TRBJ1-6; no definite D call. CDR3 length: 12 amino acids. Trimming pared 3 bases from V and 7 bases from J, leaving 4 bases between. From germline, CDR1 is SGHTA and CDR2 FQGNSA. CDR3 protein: CASSFRNSPLHF. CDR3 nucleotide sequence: TGTGCCAGCAGCTTTAGAAATTCACCCCTCCACTTT.

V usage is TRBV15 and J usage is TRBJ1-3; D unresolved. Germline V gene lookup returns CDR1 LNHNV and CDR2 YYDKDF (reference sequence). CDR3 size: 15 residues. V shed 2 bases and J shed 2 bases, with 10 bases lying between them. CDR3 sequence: CATSRPGNPGNTIYF. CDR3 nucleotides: TGTGCCACCAGCAGACCGGGAAACCCTGGAAACACCATATATTTT.

In DNA, the CDR3 is TGTGCCAGCAGTTTTCCACAGGGTGTGGACACTGAAGCTTTCTTT. It encodes CASSFPQGVDTEAFF. The chain has TRBV28 and TRBJ1-1; TRBD1 is a possible D gene (6 bases). The germline V gene has CDR1 MDHEN and CDR2 SYDVKM. V was trimmed by 3 bases and J by 3 bases, leaving 14 bases between them. This CDR3 region has 15 residues.

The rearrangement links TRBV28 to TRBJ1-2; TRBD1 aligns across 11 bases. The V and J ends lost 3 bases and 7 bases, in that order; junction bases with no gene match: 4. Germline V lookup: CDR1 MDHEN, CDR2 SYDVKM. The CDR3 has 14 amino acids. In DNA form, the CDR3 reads TGTGCCAGCAGTTTGTTGGGGACAGGGGGTGGCTACACCTTC. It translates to CASSLLGTGGGYTF.

CDR3: CSALHNEQFF. The CDR3 region has the DNA TGCAGTGCTCTTCACAATGAGCAGTTCTTC. The chain has TRBV20-1 and TRBJ2-1; D is unclear. The germline V gene encodes CDR1 DFQATT and CDR2 SNEGSKA (reference sequence). The V gene lost 5 bases and the J gene lost 5 bases, with 4 bases spanning the gap. The CDR3 is 10 residues long.

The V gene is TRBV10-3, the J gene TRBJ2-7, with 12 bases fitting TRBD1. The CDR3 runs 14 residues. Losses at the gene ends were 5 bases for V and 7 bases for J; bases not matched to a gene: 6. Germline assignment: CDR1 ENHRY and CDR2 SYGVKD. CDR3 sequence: CAISSGQGAGEQYF. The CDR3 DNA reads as TGTGCCATCAGTTCGGGACAGGGGGCGGGTGAGCAGTACTTC.

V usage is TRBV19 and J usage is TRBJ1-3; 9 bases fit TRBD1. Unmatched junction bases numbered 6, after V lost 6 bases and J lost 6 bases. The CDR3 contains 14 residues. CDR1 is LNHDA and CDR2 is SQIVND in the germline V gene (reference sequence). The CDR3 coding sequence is TGTGCCAGTAGAATGGACAGGGGTAAAAACACCATATATTTT. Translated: CASRMDRGKNTIYF.

CDR3 nucleotide sequence: TGTGCCAGCAGTTTTACAGTTAGCACAGATACGCAGTATTTT. Protein product: CASSFTVSTDTQYF. The gene calls are TRBV27 and TRBJ2-3; no clear D. The CDR3 runs 14 residues. Trimming pared 3 bases from V and 0 bases from J, leaving 7 bases between. Looked up from germline, CDR1 is MNHEY and CDR2 is SMNVEV (reference sequence).

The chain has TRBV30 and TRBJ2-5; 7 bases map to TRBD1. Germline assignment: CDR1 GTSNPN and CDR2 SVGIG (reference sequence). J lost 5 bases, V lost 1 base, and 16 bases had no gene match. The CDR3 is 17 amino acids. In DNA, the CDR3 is TGTGCCTGGAGTGGTACCGGGACAGCTCTAAGTGGGGAGACCCAGTACTTC. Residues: CAWSGTGTALSGETQYF. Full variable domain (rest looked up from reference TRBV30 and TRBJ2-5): SQTIHQWPATLVQPVGSPLSLECTVEGTSNPNLYWYRQAAGRGLQLLFYSVGIGQISSEVPQNLSASRPQDRQFILSSKKLLLSDSGFYLCAWSGTGTALSGETQYFGPGTRLLVL.

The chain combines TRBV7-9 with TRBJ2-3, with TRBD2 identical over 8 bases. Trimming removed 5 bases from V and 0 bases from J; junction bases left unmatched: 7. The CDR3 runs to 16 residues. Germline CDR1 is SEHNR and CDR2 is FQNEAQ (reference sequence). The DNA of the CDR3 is TGTGCCAGCAGCCGACGGGCTAGCGGGAGCACAGATACGCAGTATTTT. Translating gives CASSRRASGSTDTQYF.

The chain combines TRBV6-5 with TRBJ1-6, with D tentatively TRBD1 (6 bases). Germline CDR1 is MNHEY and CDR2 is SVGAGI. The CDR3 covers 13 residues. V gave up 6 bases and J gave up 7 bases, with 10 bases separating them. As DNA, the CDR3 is TGTGCCAGCAGGACCGGACAGAATTCACCCCTCCACTTT. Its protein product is CASRTGQNSPLHF.

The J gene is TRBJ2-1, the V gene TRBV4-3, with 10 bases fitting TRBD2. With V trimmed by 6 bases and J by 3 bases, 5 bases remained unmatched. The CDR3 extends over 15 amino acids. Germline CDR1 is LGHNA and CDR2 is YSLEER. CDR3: CASSSTSGIYNEQFF. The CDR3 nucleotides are TGCGCCAGCAGTTCCACTAGCGGGATCTACAATGAGCAGTTCTTC.

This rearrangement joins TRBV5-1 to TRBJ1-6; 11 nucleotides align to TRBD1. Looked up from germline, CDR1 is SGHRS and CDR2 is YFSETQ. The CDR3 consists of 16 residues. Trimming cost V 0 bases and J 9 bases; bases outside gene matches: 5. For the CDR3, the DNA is TGCGCCAGCAGCTTGGGGACAGGGGGCCCTACTTCACCCCTCCACTTT. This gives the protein CASSLGTGGPTSPLHF. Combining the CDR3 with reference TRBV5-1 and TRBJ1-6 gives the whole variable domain KAGVTQTPRYLIKTRGQQVTLSCSPISGHRSVSWYQQTPGQGLQFLFEYFSETQRNKGNFPGRFSGRQFSNSRSEMNVSTLELGDSALYLCASSLGTGGPTSPLHFGNGTRLTVT.

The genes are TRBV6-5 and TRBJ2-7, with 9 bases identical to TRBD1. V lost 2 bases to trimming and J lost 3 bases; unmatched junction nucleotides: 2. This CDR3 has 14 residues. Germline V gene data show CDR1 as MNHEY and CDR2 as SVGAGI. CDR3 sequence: CASSYGTGNYEQYF. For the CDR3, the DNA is TGTGCCAGCAGTTACGGGACAGGGAACTACGAGCAGTACTTC.